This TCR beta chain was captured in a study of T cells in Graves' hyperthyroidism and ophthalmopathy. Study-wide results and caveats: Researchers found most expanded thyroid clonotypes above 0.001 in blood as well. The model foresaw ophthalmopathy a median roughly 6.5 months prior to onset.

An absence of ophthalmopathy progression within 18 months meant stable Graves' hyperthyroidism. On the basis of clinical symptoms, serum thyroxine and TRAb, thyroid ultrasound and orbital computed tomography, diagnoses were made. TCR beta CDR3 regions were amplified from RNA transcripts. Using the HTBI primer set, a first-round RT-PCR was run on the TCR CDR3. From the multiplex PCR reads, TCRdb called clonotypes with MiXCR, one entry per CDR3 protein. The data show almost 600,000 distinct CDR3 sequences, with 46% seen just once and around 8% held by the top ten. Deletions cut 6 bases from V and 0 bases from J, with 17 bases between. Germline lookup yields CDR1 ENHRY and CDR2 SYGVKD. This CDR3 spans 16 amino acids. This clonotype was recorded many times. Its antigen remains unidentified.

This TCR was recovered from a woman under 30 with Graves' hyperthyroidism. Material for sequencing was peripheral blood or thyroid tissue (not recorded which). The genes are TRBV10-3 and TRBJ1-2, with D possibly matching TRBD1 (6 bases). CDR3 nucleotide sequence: TGTGCCATCAGACGACAGGCCGGGGTCGCTAACTATGGCTACACCTTC. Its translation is CAIRRQAGVANYGYTF.